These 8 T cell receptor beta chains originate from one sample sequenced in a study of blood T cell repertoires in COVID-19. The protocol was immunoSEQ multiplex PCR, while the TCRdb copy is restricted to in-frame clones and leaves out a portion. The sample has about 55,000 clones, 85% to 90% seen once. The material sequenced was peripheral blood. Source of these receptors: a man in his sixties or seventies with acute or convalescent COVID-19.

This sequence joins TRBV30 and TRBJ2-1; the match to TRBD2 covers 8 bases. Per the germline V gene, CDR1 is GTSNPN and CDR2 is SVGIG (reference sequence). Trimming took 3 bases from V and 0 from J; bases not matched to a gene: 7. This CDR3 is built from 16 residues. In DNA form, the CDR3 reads TGTGCCTGGAGGGGCGGGAGGAGTGTCTCCTACAATGAGCAGTTCTTC. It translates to CAWRGGRSVSYNEQFF. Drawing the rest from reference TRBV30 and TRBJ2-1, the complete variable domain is SQTIHQWPATLVQPVGSPLSLECTVEGTSNPNLYWYRQAAGRGLQLLFYSVGIGQISSEVPQNLSASRPQDRQFILSSKKLLLSDSGFYLCAWRGGRSVSYNEQFFGPGTRLTVL.

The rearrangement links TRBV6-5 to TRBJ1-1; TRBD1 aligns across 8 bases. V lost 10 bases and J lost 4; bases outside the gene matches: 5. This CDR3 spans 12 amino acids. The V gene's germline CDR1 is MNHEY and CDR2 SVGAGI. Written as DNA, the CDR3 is TGTGCCATTTGGGACAGGTTCACTGAAGCTTTCTTT. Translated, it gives CAIWDRFTEAFF.

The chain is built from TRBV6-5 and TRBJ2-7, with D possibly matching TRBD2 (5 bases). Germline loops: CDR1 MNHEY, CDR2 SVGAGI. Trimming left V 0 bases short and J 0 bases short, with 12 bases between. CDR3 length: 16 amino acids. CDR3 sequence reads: CASSYSASGLSYEQYF. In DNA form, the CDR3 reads TGTGCCAGCAGTTACTCGGCCAGCGGCCTCTCCTACGAGCAGTACTTC.

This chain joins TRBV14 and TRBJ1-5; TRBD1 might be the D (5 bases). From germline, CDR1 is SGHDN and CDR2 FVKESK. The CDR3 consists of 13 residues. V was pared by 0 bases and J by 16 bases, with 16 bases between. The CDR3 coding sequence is TGTGCCAGCAGCCAAGATTTAAGGGGTGTCCGACATTTT. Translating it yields CASSQDLRGVRHF.

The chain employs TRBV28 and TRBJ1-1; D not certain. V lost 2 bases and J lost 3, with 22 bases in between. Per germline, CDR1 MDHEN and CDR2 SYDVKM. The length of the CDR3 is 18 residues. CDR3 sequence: CASSLITAGPALHTEAFF. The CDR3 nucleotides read TGTGCCAGCAGTTTAATAACTGCAGGCCCGGCCCTTCACACTGAAGCTTTCTTT.

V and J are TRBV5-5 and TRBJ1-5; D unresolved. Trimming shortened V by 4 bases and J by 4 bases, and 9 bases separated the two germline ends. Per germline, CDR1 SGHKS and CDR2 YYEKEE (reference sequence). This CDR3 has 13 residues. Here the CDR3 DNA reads TGTGCCAGCAGCATAGATCTTAATCAGCCCCAGCATTTT. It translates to CASSIDLNQPQHF.

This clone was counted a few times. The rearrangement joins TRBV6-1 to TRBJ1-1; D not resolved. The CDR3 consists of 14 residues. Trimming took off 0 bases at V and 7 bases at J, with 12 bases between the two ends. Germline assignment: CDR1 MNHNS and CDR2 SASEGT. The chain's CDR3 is CASSEAGRKDEAFF. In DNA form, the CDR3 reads TGTGCCAGCAGTGAAGCCGGCAGGAAGGATGAAGCTTTCTTT.

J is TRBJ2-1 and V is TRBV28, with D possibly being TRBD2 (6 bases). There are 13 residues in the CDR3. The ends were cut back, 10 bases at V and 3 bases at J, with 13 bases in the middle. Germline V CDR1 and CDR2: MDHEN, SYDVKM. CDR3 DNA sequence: TGTGCCACGACTGGGGAGGACTACAATGAGCAGTTCTTC. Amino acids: CATTGEDYNEQFF. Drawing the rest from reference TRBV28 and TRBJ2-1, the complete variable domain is DVKVTQSSRYLVKRTGEKVFLECVQDMDHENMFWYRQDPGLGLRLIYFSYDVKMKEKGDIPEGYSVSREKKERFSLILESASTNQTSMYLCATTGEDYNEQFFGPGTRLTVL.